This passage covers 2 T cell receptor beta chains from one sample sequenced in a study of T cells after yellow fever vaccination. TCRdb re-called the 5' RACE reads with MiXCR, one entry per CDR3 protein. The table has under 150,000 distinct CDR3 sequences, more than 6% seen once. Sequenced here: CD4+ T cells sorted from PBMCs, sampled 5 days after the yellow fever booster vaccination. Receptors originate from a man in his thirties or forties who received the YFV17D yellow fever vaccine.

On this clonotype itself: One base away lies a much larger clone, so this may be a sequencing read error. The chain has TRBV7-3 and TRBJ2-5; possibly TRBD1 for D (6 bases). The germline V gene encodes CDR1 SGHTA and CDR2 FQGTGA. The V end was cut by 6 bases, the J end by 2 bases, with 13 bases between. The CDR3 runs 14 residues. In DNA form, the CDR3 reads TGTGCCAGCAGGCCCTCCGGGACACAAGAGACCCAGTACTTC. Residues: CASRPSGTQETQYF.

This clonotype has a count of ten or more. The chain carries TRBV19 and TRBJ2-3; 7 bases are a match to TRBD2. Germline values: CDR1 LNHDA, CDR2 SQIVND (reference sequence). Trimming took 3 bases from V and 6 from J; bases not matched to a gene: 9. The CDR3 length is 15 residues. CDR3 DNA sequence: TGTGCCAGTAGTATCGGGAGCGGGGCCCGGGATACGCAGTATTTT. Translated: CASSIGSGARDTQYF.